This T cell receptor beta chain was documented in a study of shared clonotypes between healthy human individuals. Study results and caveats: An effect of sequencing depth on clonotype sharing among donors was expected.

In regard to this clone: Its antigen is not identified.

Trimming left V 5 bases short and J 3 bases short, with 17 bases between. The CDR3 spans 17 residues. Looked up from germline, CDR1 is ENHRY and CDR2 is SYGVKD. Only CD45RO-negative cells positively selected for CCR7 counted as naive CD8 cells, so terminally differentiated effector memory CD45RA+ cells were excluded. The input for sorted-subset replicate PCRs was around 0.2 ug DNA, 25,000 to 35,000 T cell genomes. Sequencing used immunoSEQ multiplex PCR; TCRdb keeps in-frame clones, though not all of them. The table shows 2 million or so clones, with approximately 94% occurring only once. Material: naive CD8+ T cells sorted from blood. The TCR sequence derives from a man in his late teens or twenties in good health. The rearrangement uses TRBV10-3 and TRBJ2-6, with D perhaps matching TRBD1 or TRBD2 (5 bases each). The chain's CDR3 is CAISSISRDGGANVLTF. The DNA for the CDR3 is TGTGCCATCAGTAGTATTAGCAGGGACGGTGGGGCCAACGTCCTGACTTTC.